The 7 T cell receptor beta chains in this list originate from one sample, sequenced in a study of blood T cell repertoires in COVID-19. Repertoires were generated with immunoSEQ multiplex PCR, while TCRdb's copy carries only in-frame clones and drops some. Among about 76,000 clones, 65% to 90% were seen once, and the ten largest hold about 43%. The sample taken for sequencing was peripheral blood. These receptor sequences come from an elderly man with acute or convalescent COVID-19.

CDR3 in amino acids: CASSEILAGGGTQYF. For the CDR3, the DNA is TGCGCCAGCAGTGAGATATTAGCGGGGGGGGGTACGCAGTATTTT. The chain couples TRBV10-2 to TRBJ2-3; the match to TRBD2 covers 11 bases. Losses at the gene ends were 2 bases for V and 8 bases for J; bases not matched to a gene: 6. Germline loops: CDR1 WSHSY, CDR2 SAAADI. CDR3 size: 15 residues.

The chain links TRBV11-2 to TRBJ2-7; a weak D match, TRBD2 (6 bases). Trimming took off 5 bases at V and 5 bases at J, with 13 bases between the two ends. Per germline, CDR1 SGHAT and CDR2 FQNNGV. The CDR3 length is 13 residues. The CDR3 DNA reads as TGTGCCAGCAGCCCCCTAACTAGCAACGAGCAGTACTTC. It encodes CASSPLTSNEQYF.

This chain links TRBV10-3 with TRBJ1-5; D gene unclear. The ends were cut back, 3 bases at V and 0 bases at J, with 9 bases in the middle. Germline values: CDR1 ENHRY, CDR2 SYGVKD. The CDR3 length is 15 residues. CDR3 region: CAISDPGYSNQPQHF. The CDR3 DNA reads TGTGCCATCAGTGACCCGGGTTATAGCAATCAGCCCCAGCATTTT.

This chain connects TRBV3-1 (or the pseudogene TRBV3-2) to TRBJ1-1, with 8 bases lining up with TRBD1. The CDR3 has 16 amino acids. Germline trimming cut 4 bases from V and 7 bases from J; bases unmatched to any gene: 14. Germline V CDR1 and CDR2: LGHDT, YNNKEL (reference sequence). The CDR3 is CASSPDHRRGRVEAFF. The CDR3 coding sequence is TGTGCCAGCAGCCCGGACCATCGCAGGGGGCGCGTTGAAGCTTTCTTT.

The chain carries TRBV7-9 and TRBJ2-1; a possible D gene is TRBD1 (5 bases). Per the germline V gene, CDR1 is SEHNR and CDR2 is FQNEAQ (reference sequence). V was clipped by 4 bases and J by 4 bases, with 11 bases between them. The CDR3 is 14 residues long. The CDR3 spells CASSSGAGYNEQFF. DNA for the CDR3: TGTGCCAGCAGCTCTGGGGCTGGATACAATGAGCAGTTCTTC.

This rearrangement joins TRBV28 to TRBJ2-7, with a tentative D call TRBD2 (6 bases). V was pared by 6 bases and J by 1 base, with 16 bases between. The CDR3 covers 15 residues. The germline gives CDR1 MDHEN, CDR2 SYDVKM. CDR3 sequence reads: CASSHRWGESYEQYF. CDR3 nucleotides: TGTGCCAGCAGCCACCGCTGGGGGGAGTCCTACGAGCAGTACTTC.

This clone has only one observation. The chain uses TRBV4-1 and TRBJ2-1; 10 positions agree with TRBD2. The germline V gene has CDR1 MGHRA and CDR2 YSYEKL. V shed 0 bases and J 8 bases; nucleotides not matched to a gene: 13. The CDR3 runs to 18 residues. The CDR3 DNA is TGCGCCAGCAGCCAAGAAAGGTCAGCGGGAGGGAGAGGTGATGAGCAGTTCTTC. This encodes CASSQERSAGGRGDEQFF.